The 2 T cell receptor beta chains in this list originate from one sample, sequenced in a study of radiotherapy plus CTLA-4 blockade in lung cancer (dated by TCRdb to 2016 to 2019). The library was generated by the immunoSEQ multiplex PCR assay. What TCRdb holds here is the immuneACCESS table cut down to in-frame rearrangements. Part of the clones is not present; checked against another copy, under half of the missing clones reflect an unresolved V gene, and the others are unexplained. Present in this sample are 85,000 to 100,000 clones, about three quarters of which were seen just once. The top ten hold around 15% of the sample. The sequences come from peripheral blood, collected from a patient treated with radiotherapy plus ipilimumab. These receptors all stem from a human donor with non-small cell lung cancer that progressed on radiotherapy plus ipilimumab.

CDR3 amino acids: CASSVSRDYGYTF. The DNA for the CDR3 is TGTGCCAGCAGCGTGAGCAGGGACTATGGCTACACCTTC. V is TRBV9 and J is TRBJ1-2; weak D call: TRBD1 (5 bases). From germline, CDR1 is SGDLS and CDR2 YYNGEE. CDR3 length: 13 amino acids. V was clipped by 2 bases and J by 3 bases, with 8 bases between them.

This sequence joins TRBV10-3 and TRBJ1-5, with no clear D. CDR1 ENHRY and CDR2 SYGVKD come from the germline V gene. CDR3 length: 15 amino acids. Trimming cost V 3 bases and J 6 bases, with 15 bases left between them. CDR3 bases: TGTGCCATCAGTGAACGGCCCGTAGAAGGTCAGCCCCAGCATTTT. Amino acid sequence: CAISERPVEGQPQHF.